This entry lists 11 T cell receptor beta chains sequenced from one sample in a study of T cell responses to AZD1222 COVID-19 vaccine. Assay: immunoSEQ multiplex PCR; the TCRdb copy retains only in-frame clones and omits some. Of about 110,000 clones in the sample, around nine tenths were seen once. The sample consisted of peripheral blood, taken on day 0 of AZD1222 vaccination. All receptors come from an adult in good health.

V usage is TRBV10-3 and J usage is TRBJ1-1; TRBD1 is a possible D gene (6 bases). Germline CDR1 and CDR2: ENHRY and SYGVKD. The CDR3 length is 11 residues. V lost 3 bases, J lost 8 bases, and 7 bases lay in between. The CDR3 sequence: CAISEGGEAFF. CDR3 nucleotide sequence: TGTGCCATCAGTGAAGGGGGAGAAGCTTTCTTT.

The table lists this clone with a count of one. The genes are TRBV27 and TRBJ2-3; 8 bases agree with TRBD1. CDR1 is MNHEY and CDR2 is SMNVEV in the germline V gene (reference sequence). The CDR3 has 18 residues. Germline trimming cut 5 bases from V and 0 bases from J; bases unmatched to any gene: 13. The CDR3 sequence: CASSARPPWTGSTDTQYF. In DNA form, the CDR3 reads TGTGCCAGCAGTGCCCGTCCCCCGTGGACAGGGAGCACAGATACGCAGTATTTT.

The chain links TRBV7-9 to TRBJ2-7; possible D gene TRBD2, 6 bases. The CDR3 has 14 amino acids. Trimming removed 3 bases from V and 4 bases from J, with 13 bases in between. In germline, CDR1 is SEHNR, CDR2 FQNEAQ (reference sequence). CDR3 amino acids: CASSFLTAGYEQYF. The CDR3 region has the DNA TGTGCCAGCAGCTTCCTTACAGCGGGTTACGAGCAGTACTTC.

This clone was seen only once. The chain couples TRBV6-1 to TRBJ2-2; 10 bases line up with TRBD2. Trimming cost V 2 bases and J 4 bases; bases outside gene matches: 4. This CDR3 contains 16 residues. Germline CDR1 reads MNHNS; CDR2 reads SASEGT. CDR3 sequence reads: CASSERLAGVTGELFF. CDR3 bases: TGTGCCAGCAGTGAACGGCTAGCGGGGGTCACCGGGGAGCTGTTTTTT.

The chain couples TRBV9 to TRBJ2-1; perhaps TRBD1 as D (6 bases). V lost 2 bases and J 10 bases, leaving 13 bases between the germline ends. Germline CDR1 SGDLS, CDR2 YYNGEE. This CDR3 contains 13 residues. As DNA, the CDR3 is TGTGCCAGCAGCGTTCTCCAGGGGACAGAGCAGTTCTTC. As protein: CASSVLQGTEQFF. The full variable domain, rest sourced from reference TRBV9 and TRBJ2-1, is DSGVTQTPKHLITATGQRVTLRCSPRSGDLSVYWYQQSLDQGLQFLIQYYNGEERAKGNILERFSAQQFPDLHSELNLSSLELGDSALYFCASSVLQGTEQFFGPGTRLTVL.

The chain joins TRBV9 to TRBJ1-2; a possible D gene is TRBD1 (6 bases). Germline CDR1 SGDLS, CDR2 YYNGEE. Trimming took off 0 bases at V and 0 bases at J, with 12 bases between the two ends. This CDR3 has 16 amino acids. CDR3 sequence (DNA): TGTGCCAGCAGCGTAGACAGGGAGGGTACTAACTATGGCTACACCTTC. Its translation is CASSVDREGTNYGYTF.

Only one count was recorded for this clone. This chain joins TRBV3-1 (or the pseudogene TRBV3-2) and TRBJ1-6, with 8 positions matching TRBD1. V gave up 3 bases and J gave up 4 bases; unmatched junction bases: 8. In germline, CDR1 is LGHDT, CDR2 YNNKEL (reference sequence). This CDR3 comprises 17 residues. CDR3 nucleotide sequence: TGTGCCAGCAGCCACGGGACAGGAGGCTCTTATAATTCACCCCTCCACTTT. Protein sequence: CASSHGTGGSYNSPLHF.

V gene TRBV18 combines with J gene TRBJ1-5; TRBD1 matches 10 bases. The CDR3 contains 15 residues. Germline V gene data show CDR1 as KGHSH and CDR2 as LQKENI. V was pared by 4 bases and J by 3 bases, with 3 bases of the junction left unmatched. The CDR3 protein is CASSQGQGTNQPQHF. In DNA form, the CDR3 reads TGTGCCAGCTCACAGGGACAGGGGACCAATCAGCCCCAGCATTTT.

The count of this clone is one. The chain combines TRBV9 with TRBJ2-3, with D maybe TRBD1 (6 bases). Germline lookup yields CDR1 SGDLS and CDR2 YYNGEE. V lost 0 bases and J lost 6, with 11 bases in between. The CDR3 totals 14 residues. CDR3 loop: CASSVDSQGDTQYF. CDR3 coding DNA: TGTGCCAGCAGCGTAGACTCCCAGGGGGATACGCAGTATTTT.

The rearrangement links TRBV15 to TRBJ1-1; TRBD1 agrees at 7 bases. V lost 5 bases and J lost 2; bases outside the gene matches: 8. This CDR3 contains 15 residues. CDR1 is LNHNV and CDR2 is YYDKDF in the germline V gene (reference sequence). The CDR3 DNA reads as TGTGCCACCAGCCAAAGGGAGGGGGCTAACACTGAAGCTTTCTTT. It codes for CATSQREGANTEAFF. The variable domain in full, completed from reference TRBV15 and TRBJ1-1, reads DAMVIQNPRYQVTQFGKPVTLSCSQTLNHNVMYWYQQKSSQAPKLLFHYYDKDFNNEADTPDNFQSRRPNTSFCFLDIRSPGLGDTAMYLCATSQREGANTEAFFGQGTRLTVV.

This clone is a singleton in its sample. The rearrangement uses TRBV28 and TRBJ2-5, with a possible D match to TRBD2 (6 bases). The V end was cut by 6 bases, the J end by 1 base, with 18 bases between. CDR1 is MDHEN and CDR2 is SYDVKM in the germline V gene. The CDR3 is 16 residues long. The CDR3 is CASSLGGSVTQETQYF. Here the CDR3 DNA reads TGTGCCAGCAGCCTCGGAGGGTCAGTTACCCAAGAGACCCAGTACTTC.